These 25 T cell receptor beta chains were sequenced from one sample in a study of T cell changes during pregnancy in multiple sclerosis. Sequencing used immunoSEQ multiplex PCR; TCRdb keeps in-frame clones, though not all of them. Of around 100,000 clones listed, more than 85% are singletons. The sample consisted of peripheral blood, taken in the third trimester of pregnancy. The receptor set was obtained from a female donor with multiple sclerosis, enrolled in a pregnancy study.

The rearrangement uses TRBV5-6 and TRBJ1-6; D uncertain. The V end was cut by 2 bases, the J end by 9 bases, with 9 bases between. Per the germline V gene, CDR1 is SGHDT and CDR2 is YYEEEE. This CDR3 contains 13 residues. The CDR3 bases are TGTGCCAGCAGCTTAGCAGGAGGTTCACCCCTCCACTTT. Translating it yields CASSLAGGSPLHF.

The CDR3 sequence: CASSLVLAGETQYF. The CDR3 nucleotides are TGTGCCAGCAGCTTAGTACTAGCGGGGGAGACCCAGTACTTC. The rearrangement links TRBV7-8 to TRBJ2-5; 10 bases are shared with TRBD2. There are 14 residues in the CDR3. V gave up 1 base and J gave up 5 bases; unmatched junction bases: 1. CDR1 is SGHVS, CDR2 FQNEAQ, per germline.

This rearrangement joins TRBV11-2 to TRBJ2-1; D might be TRBD2 (6 bases). The CDR3 is 15 amino acids. Between the trimmed V and J ends, which lost 1 base and 8 bases, there was a span of 15 bases. Germline V CDR1 and CDR2: SGHAT, FQNNGV. The CDR3 DNA reads TGTGCCAGCAGCTTAGCCGCGGGACCCACAGATGAGCAGTTCTTC. It specifies CASSLAAGPTDEQFF.

CDR3 nucleotide sequence: TGCAGTGCTTACTTTACCTACGAGCAGTACTTC. The encoded protein is CSAYFTYEQYF. The gene calls are TRBV20-1 and TRBJ2-7, with unresolved D. Trimming left V 5 bases short and J 2 bases short, with 7 bases between. CDR3 size: 11 residues. Per the germline V gene, CDR1 is DFQATT and CDR2 is SNEGSKA (reference sequence).

The chain is built from TRBV2 and TRBJ1-2; TRBD1 matches 7 bases. Germline V gives CDR1 SNHLY, CDR2 FYNNEI. V dropped 0 bases and J dropped 4; count of bases not matched to a gene: 2. The CDR3 has 14 residues. Here the CDR3 DNA reads TGTGCCAGCAGTGAAGCTCGGGACAGCTATGGCTACACCTTC. Its protein product is CASSEARDSYGYTF.

This chain links TRBV6-6 with TRBJ1-1; D is unresolved. Deletions cut 6 bases from V and 2 bases from J, with 13 bases between. This CDR3 region has 14 residues. Germline V gene data show CDR1 as MNHNY and CDR2 as SVGAGI (reference sequence). The CDR3 sequence: CASSSPNINTEAFF. CDR3 DNA: TGTGCCAGCAGCTCCCCCAACATTAACACTGAAGCTTTCTTT.

This clone appeared a single time. This rearrangement joins TRBV19 to TRBJ1-1, with 8 bases lining up with TRBD1. Germline CDR1 is LNHDA and CDR2 is SQIVND (reference sequence). The V segment lost 6 bases and the J segment 7 bases; nucleotides outside the gene matches: 19. The CDR3 is made up of 17 amino acids. CDR3 in DNA: TGTGCCAGTAGCAATAACCCAGGACAGGGCGGAAAGTATGAAGCTTTCTTT. This codes for CASSNNPGQGGKYEAFF.

V gene TRBV9 combines with J gene TRBJ2-5; D is perhaps TRBD1 (6 bases). V lost 4 bases and J 1 base, leaving 11 bases between the germline ends. From germline, CDR1 is SGDLS and CDR2 YYNGEE. This CDR3 comprises 14 residues. The CDR3 nucleotides read TGTGCCAGCAGCCCTGGGACATTCCAAGAGACCCAGTACTTC. Translation: CASSPGTFQETQYF.

The rearrangement joins TRBV2 to TRBJ1-3, with TRBD1 identical over 9 bases. The V segment lost 2 bases and the J segment 4 bases; nucleotides outside the gene matches: 21. CDR1 is SNHLY, CDR2 FYNNEI, per germline. The CDR3 totals 21 residues. CDR3 sequence: CASSEKRPHGTDRGNGNTIYF. In DNA, the CDR3 is TGTGCCAGCAGTGAAAAACGGCCCCACGGGACGGACAGGGGAAACGGAAACACCATATATTTT.

The sample holds one count of this clone. The rearrangement links TRBV5-1 to TRBJ1-1, with 9 positions matching TRBD1. Germline CDR1 and CDR2: SGHRS and YFSETQ. The CDR3 contains 14 residues. J was trimmed by 3 bases and V by 5 bases; bases with no gene match: 5. CDR3 in amino acids: CASSYTGGYTEAFF. Written as DNA, the CDR3 is TGCGCCAGCAGTTATACAGGGGGCTACACTGAAGCTTTCTTT.

The V gene is TRBV5-1, the J gene TRBJ2-7; 7 nucleotides line up with TRBD1. With V trimmed by 0 bases and J by 3 bases, 6 bases remained unmatched. CDR1 SGHRS and CDR2 YFSETQ come from the germline V gene. This CDR3 comprises 15 residues. CDR3 residues: CASSLGTGDVYEQYF. CDR3 DNA sequence: TGCGCCAGCAGCTTGGGAACAGGGGATGTCTACGAGCAGTACTTC.

This chain connects TRBV2 to TRBJ1-4; 9 positions agree with TRBD1. The CDR3 consists of 18 residues. Trimming cost V 8 bases and J 0 bases; bases outside gene matches: 13. Germline CDR1 is SNHLY and CDR2 is FYNNEI. CDR3 loop: CASRLTGGNFATNEKLFF. The CDR3 DNA follows: TGTGCCAGCCGATTGACAGGGGGTAATTTTGCAACTAATGAAAAACTGTTTTTT.

The chain employs TRBV7-3 and TRBJ2-3; D uncertain. The V end lost 2 bases, the J end lost 5 bases, and 17 bases lay between the germline ends. Germline V gene sequence: CDR1 SGHTA, CDR2 FQGTGA. The CDR3 covers 16 residues. This CDR3 reads CASSLASRRSGDTQYF. CDR3 coding DNA: TGTGCCAGCAGCTTAGCTTCTCGTCGGTCTGGAGATACGCAGTATTTT.

This clone has just a few counts. The chain carries TRBV19 and TRBJ2-2, with 8 bases identical to TRBD2. The CDR3 length is 15 residues. V lost 5 bases, J lost 7 bases, and 9 bases stayed unmatched. CDR1 and CDR2 from the germline V gene are LNHDA and SQIVND (reference sequence). For the CDR3, the DNA is TGTGCCAGTAGTGACGGAGCGGGAGTGGTCGGGGAGCTGTTTTTT. Encoded protein: CASSDGAGVVGELFF.

The chain joins TRBV28 to TRBJ2-1; 14 bases map to TRBD2. The length of the CDR3 is 16 residues. The germline CDR1 and CDR2 sequences are MDHEN and SYDVKM. The junction had 12 bases not matched to a gene; V was cut back by 10 bases and J by 7 bases. CDR3 nucleotide sequence: TGTGCCACCACAAAGGTCAGGACTAGCGGGAGGAATGAGCAGTTCTTC. It is translated as CATTKVRTSGRNEQFF.

This chain uses TRBV5-1 with TRBJ1-2; TRBD1 agrees at 9 bases. V lost 4 bases, J lost 4 bases, and 8 bases stayed unmatched. This CDR3 is built from 15 residues. From germline, CDR1 is SGHRS and CDR2 YFSETQ. The CDR3: CASSGGDRASYGYTF. CDR3 coding DNA: TGCGCCAGCAGCGGGGGGGACAGGGCTTCCTATGGCTACACCTTC.

The CDR3 protein is CASGTGLNTEAFF. The CDR3 DNA reads TGTGCCAGTGGTACAGGGTTGAACACTGAAGCTTTCTTT. The chain recombines TRBV19 with TRBJ1-1, with TRBD1 as a possible D gene (6 bases). CDR1 LNHDA and CDR2 SQIVND come from the germline V gene (reference sequence). The CDR3 totals 13 residues. Trimming left V 8 bases short and J 0 bases short, with 10 bases between.

The chain joins TRBV29-1 to TRBJ2-2; possibly TRBD1 for D (5 bases). Per the germline V gene, CDR1 is SQVTM and CDR2 is ANQGSEA. This CDR3 comprises 13 residues. V was cut by 3 bases and J by 1 base, with 6 bases left in between. The DNA for the CDR3 is TGCAGCGTTGAGGGGCAGAACACCGGGGAGCTGTTTTTT. It encodes CSVEGQNTGELFF.

This chain joins TRBV19 and TRBJ2-5; 7 nucleotides line up with TRBD1. The CDR3 is made up of 15 amino acids. Per germline, CDR1 LNHDA and CDR2 SQIVND (reference sequence). With 4 bases clipped from V and 0 bases from J, the junction kept 5 bases outside the gene matches. CDR3 sequence (DNA): TGTGCCAGTAGTAACAGGGGCTCGTACCAAGAGACCCAGTACTTC. The encoded protein is CASSNRGSYQETQYF.

CDR3 residues: CASLKLVGDGGNEQFF. The CDR3, as DNA: TGTGCCAGCCTAAAGCTGGTGGGGGACGGGGGCAATGAGCAGTTCTTC. The rearrangement joins TRBV27 to TRBJ2-1; weak D call: TRBD2 (6 bases). The CDR3 loop spans 16 amino acids. V gave up 8 bases and J gave up 6 bases, with 23 bases separating them. Per the germline V gene, CDR1 is MNHEY and CDR2 is SMNVEV (reference sequence).

The chain uses TRBV7-9 and TRBJ2-7; TRBD2 matches at 12 bases. From germline, CDR1 is SEHNR and CDR2 FQNEAQ (reference sequence). This CDR3 comprises 17 residues. V trimming: 0 bases; J trimming: 3 bases; junction bases outside the gene matches: 6. The CDR3 spells CASSLAASGRENYEQYF. DNA for the CDR3: TGTGCCAGCAGCTTAGCGGCTAGCGGGAGGGAAAACTACGAGCAGTACTTC.

The chain uses TRBV11-3 and TRBJ1-1, with 7 nucleotides matching TRBD1. This CDR3 is 13 amino acids long. The V gene end was trimmed by 0 bases and the J gene end by 7 bases; junction bases not matched to a gene: 2. Germline V lookup: CDR1 SGHNT, CDR2 YENEEA. As DNA, the CDR3 is TGTGCCAGCAGCTTAGATCCAGGGGGTGAAGCTTTCTTT. Protein: CASSLDPGGEAFF.

CDR3 sequence reads: CASRATPQNTGELFF. In nucleotides, the CDR3 is TGTGCCAGCAGGGCGACACCTCAGAACACCGGGGAGCTGTTTTTT. The rearrangement links TRBV27 to TRBJ2-2, with D hard to call. The CDR3 runs to 15 residues. Deletions cut 6 bases from V and 1 base from J, with 12 bases between. Germline V lookup: CDR1 MNHEY, CDR2 SMNVEV (reference sequence).

The CDR3 nucleotides read TGTGCCAGCAGTTACGCGGGATTCTATGGCTACACCTTC. This encodes CASSYAGFYGYTF. The chain couples TRBV6-5 to TRBJ1-2; no firm D call. CDR3 length: 13 amino acids. CDR1 and CDR2 (germline): MNHEY, SVGAGI. Trimming left V 2 bases short and J 4 bases short, with 8 bases between.

The rearrangement uses TRBV7-2 and TRBJ1-1, with a weak D call TRBD1 (5 bases). CDR3 length: 14 residues. Trimming stripped 4 bases from V and 0 bases from J, with 9 bases between. Germline CDR1 SGHTA, CDR2 FQGNSA. The CDR3 DNA follows: TGTGCCAGCAGCTCAGACAGACTGAACACTGAAGCTTTCTTT. This translates into CASSSDRLNTEAFF.